The clone carrying this T cell receptor (beta chain) occurred many times. The germline gives CDR1 MDHEN, CDR2 SYDVKM. The CDR3 runs to 12 residues. The V and J ends lost 4 bases and 11 bases respectively, with 15 bases between them. The source of the sample is a study of molecular identifiers for immune sequencing clone quantification. Study details: Five aliquots were made in replicates from the RNA of about 20,000 or 100,000 naive CD8 cells, and four were sequenced.

Via MiXCR, TCRdb re-called the PCR reads, giving one row per CDR3 protein. The sample comprises roughly 100,000 distinct CDR3 sequences, about 35% of which are singletons, and around a tenth rests with the top ten. The chain uses TRBV28 and TRBJ2-7; no clear D. This receptor was taken from a human donor in good health. Some libraries in this study had Jurkat cell RNA spiked in. Sequences were obtained from naive CD8+ T cells from blood, with Jurkat cell RNA spiked in. Subset described: FACS-sorted CD8+CD4-CCR7+CD45RA+ naive T cells. This CDR3 reads CASSSIGVSKYF. CDR3 sequence (DNA): TGTGCCAGCAGTTCAATTGGAGTATCTAAGTACTTC.